The 18 T cell receptor beta chains below all came from one sample that was sequenced in a study of blood T cells in healthy people across ages. A second PCR, run for roughly 7 to 12 cycles, used a sample-barcoded 5' primer plus a J-beta primer mix. TCRdb re-analysed the 5' RACE reads in MiXCR, keeping a single row per CDR3 protein. The table shows 710,000 or so distinct CDR3 sequences, with roughly 32% occurring only once. Source material: blood. The receptor set was obtained from a woman older than 75 in good health.

This clonotype was detected many times. The V gene is TRBV6-2 or TRBV6-3, the J gene TRBJ2-1; 8 bases align to TRBD2. Germline V lookup: CDR1 MNHEY, CDR2 SVGEGT. Losses at the gene ends were 5 bases for V and 5 bases for J; bases not matched to a gene: 8. There are 15 residues in the CDR3. CDR3 residues: CASSDPGLENNEQFF. Here the CDR3 DNA reads TGTGCCAGCAGTGACCCGGGACTAGAGAACAATGAGCAGTTCTTC.

In its sample, this clonotype was seen once. Given a much more abundant clone one base away, this may be a read error. The V gene is TRBV28, the J gene TRBJ2-3; 9 bases agree with TRBD1. Trimming took 6 bases from V and 5 from J; bases not matched to a gene: 9. CDR1 MDHEN and CDR2 SYDVKM come from the germline V gene. CDR3 size: 15 residues. The CDR3 nucleotides are TGTGCCAGCAGCTTACGGACAGGGGTAGGAGATACGCAGTATTTT. Its translation is CASSLRTGVGDTQYF.

Comments on this clonotype: A junction boundary mismatches the germline segment, possibly from a read error. The chain employs TRBV4-1 and TRBJ2-2, with TRBD1 matching 9 bases. Germline lookup yields CDR1 MGHRA and CDR2 YSYEKL. The CDR3 loop spans 17 amino acids. CDR3 in DNA: TGCGCCAGCAGCCGCAGACAGGGGGAATGGAACACCGGGGAGCTTTTTTTT. The encoded protein is CASSRRQGEWNTGELFF.

The rearrangement uses TRBV30 and TRBJ1-1; D not resolved. Germline CDR1 and CDR2: GTSNPN and SVGIG (reference sequence). The CDR3 extends over 14 amino acids. The V and J ends lost 3 bases and 1 base respectively, with 12 bases between them. CDR3 sequence: CAWSPSGRNTEAFF. DNA for the CDR3: TGTGCCTGGAGCCCCAGCGGGCGGAACACTGAAGCTTTCTTT.

In regard to this clonotype: Given a much more abundant clone one base away, this may be a read error. V usage is TRBV12-3 or TRBV12-4 and J usage is TRBJ1-6; no firm D call. The CDR3 loop spans 15 amino acids. The CDR3 coding sequence is TGTGCCAGCAGCTTAGCGGGTTCAGAGGGTTCACCCCTCCACTTT. This gives the protein CASSLAGSEGSPLHF.

About this clonotype: A read error is possible here, since a much larger clone lies one base away. In DNA form, the CDR3 reads TGCAGTGCTACTAGTAGGTCCAGGGGAAATCAGCCCCAGCATTTT. Translated, it gives CSATSRSRGNQPQHF. J is TRBJ1-5 and V is TRBV20-1; maybe TRBD1 (6 bases). There are 15 residues in the CDR3. The germline CDR1 and CDR2 sequences are DFQATT and SNEGSKA (reference sequence). The V and J ends lost 4 bases and 4 bases respectively, with 17 bases between them.

This clonotype was detected ten times or more. This chain connects TRBV9 to TRBJ1-1, with D unresolved. V lost 0 bases to trimming and J lost 4 bases, with 7 bases between them. Germline CDR1 reads SGDLS; CDR2 reads YYNGEE. The CDR3 is 13 amino acids. As DNA, the CDR3 is TGTGCCAGCAGCGTAGTCGGTACCACTGAAGCTTTCTTT. Protein product: CASSVVGTTEAFF.

The CDR3 reads CASSKHRGASTDTQYF. CDR3 DNA: TGTGCCAGCAGCAAGCACAGGGGAGCTAGCACAGATACGCAGTATTTT. The V and J genes are TRBV7-9 and TRBJ2-3, with 7 positions matching TRBD1. The germline V gene encodes CDR1 SEHNR and CDR2 FQNEAQ (reference sequence). The length of the CDR3 is 16 residues. With V trimmed by 5 bases and J by 0 bases, 8 bases remained unmatched. Full variable domain (outside the CDR3, taken from reference TRBV7-9 and TRBJ2-3): DTGVSQNPRHKITKRGQNVTFRCDPISEHNRLYWYRQTLGQGPEFLTYFQNEAQLEKSRLLSDRFSAERPKGSFSTLEIQRTEQGDSAMYLCASSKHRGASTDTQYFGPGTRLTVL.

This clonotype appeared once. With a much larger clone just one base away, this may be a read error. J is TRBJ2-3 and V is TRBV28; 10 positions match TRBD2. Looked up from germline, CDR1 is MDHEN and CDR2 is SYDVKM. The CDR3 runs to 16 residues. CDR3 in amino acids: CVSSQSGGADTDTQYF. As DNA, the CDR3 is TGTGTCAGCAGTCAAAGCGGGGGGGCCGACACAGATACGCAGTATTTT.

This clonotype has ten or more counts. This chain uses TRBV2 with TRBJ1-5; D ambiguous. Trimming stripped 2 bases from V and 7 bases from J, with 9 bases between. Looked up from germline, CDR1 is SNHLY and CDR2 is FYNNEI. The CDR3 is made up of 13 amino acids. For the CDR3, the DNA is TGTGCCAGCAGTGAAAGGAGTCAGCAGCCCCAGCATTTT. Its protein is CASSERSQQPQHF.

This chain links TRBV30 with TRBJ1-5, with unresolved D. V was shortened by 0 bases and J by 1 base, with 10 bases between the two germline ends. Per germline, CDR1 GTSNPN and CDR2 SVGIG (reference sequence). The CDR3 covers 15 residues. The CDR3 here is CAWSVESGSNQPQHF. The CDR3 nucleotides read TGTGCCTGGAGTGTTGAGTCCGGAAGCAATCAGCCCCAGCATTTT.

Ten or more counts support this clonotype. The gene calls are TRBV29-1 and TRBJ2-5; D is possibly TRBD1 or TRBD2 (5 bases each). This CDR3 is built from 13 residues. Trimming stripped 4 bases from V and 5 bases from J, with 14 bases between. Per germline, CDR1 SQVTM and CDR2 ANQGSEA. DNA of the CDR3: TGCAGCGTTGTACGAGGGGCTGGTGAGACCCAGTACTTC. Its protein product is CSVVRGAGETQYF.

Ten or more counts support this clonotype. The chain links TRBV7-9 to TRBJ1-1; TRBD1 is a possible D gene (5 bases). Germline V lookup: CDR1 SEHNR, CDR2 FQNEAQ (reference sequence). The CDR3 runs 15 residues. V was pared by 7 bases and J by 0 bases, with 15 bases between. For the CDR3, the DNA is TGTGCCAGCACCCTTTCGGGACTAATGAACACTGAAGCTTTCTTT. This translates into CASTLSGLMNTEAFF.

Ten or more counts support this clonotype. The chain combines TRBV6-1 with TRBJ2-1; 10 nucleotides match TRBD1. V gave up 6 bases and J gave up 8 bases; unmatched junction bases: 10. This CDR3 spans 15 amino acids. The germline gives CDR1 MNHNS, CDR2 SASEGT. CDR3 amino acids: CASRGQGPGKDEQFF. CDR3 bases: TGTGCCAGCAGGGGACAGGGGCCCGGAAAAGATGAGCAGTTCTTC.

This clonotype was observed at least ten times. The J gene is TRBJ2-1, the V gene TRBV7-3, with D hard to call. Trimming cost V 5 bases and J 6 bases, with 11 bases left between them. CDR1 and CDR2 (germline): SGHTA, FQGTGA. The CDR3 length is 13 residues. Written as DNA, the CDR3 is TGTGCCAGCAGCCCCCCCCAGTCCAATGAGCAGTTCTTC. Translation gives CASSPPQSNEQFF.

This clonotype was observed a handful of times. J is TRBJ2-3 and V is TRBV27; D is perhaps TRBD1 (6 bases). The germline CDR1 and CDR2 sequences are MNHEY and SMNVEV (reference sequence). The ends were cut back, 6 bases at V and 7 bases at J, with 20 bases in the middle. The CDR3 is 15 amino acids. CDR3 sequence (DNA): TGTGCCAGCAGCACTACCAGGGGCCCAGGGAATACGCAGTATTTT. It yields the protein CASSTTRGPGNTQYF.

This rearrangement joins TRBV20-1 to TRBJ1-5; D is uncertain. CDR1 is DFQATT, CDR2 SNEGSKA, per germline (reference sequence). The CDR3 spans 14 residues. V was shortened by 0 bases and J by 4 bases, with 10 bases between the two germline ends. The CDR3 loop is CSARDLSVNQPQHF. The CDR3 region has the DNA TGCAGTGCTAGAGATCTGTCAGTAAATCAGCCCCAGCATTTT.

On this clonotype: A much bigger clone sits one base away, suggesting this may be a read error. The rearrangement links TRBV5-4 to TRBJ2-7, with a tentative D call TRBD1 (5 bases). Per the germline V gene, CDR1 is SGHNT and CDR2 is YYREEE (reference sequence). This CDR3 region has 14 residues. V was cut by 4 bases and J by 7 bases, with 18 bases left in between. CDR3 sequence (DNA): TGTGCCAGCAGCACGTCAGGGCCTTACAATGAGCAGTACTTC. Its protein product is CASSTSGPYNEQYF.